One and the same sample provided the 24 T cell receptor beta chains below, sequenced in a study of cytomegalovirus exposure and HLA in healthy donors. 13 Jbeta primers and 60 Vbeta primers were used for the PCR. Clones were read by immunoSEQ multiplex PCR, and TCRdb kept only the in-frame ones, dropping some. The profile shows some 130,000 clones, 75% to 80% of them singletons. The material sequenced was PBMCs. Receptors originate from a man in his thirties or forties in good health and CMV-seronegative.

This sequence joins TRBV5-8 and TRBJ2-3; the match to TRBD2 covers 9 bases. Germline V CDR1 and CDR2: SGHTS, YDEGEE. After removal of 0 bases from V and 3 bases from J, the junction contained 11 bases not matched to a gene. The CDR3 length is 18 residues. This chain's CDR3 is CASSLVSGSVYGTDTQYF. The CDR3 bases are TGTGCCAGCAGCTTGGTTAGCGGGAGTGTATATGGGACAGATACGCAGTATTTT.

The V gene is TRBV6-4, the J gene TRBJ2-2, with 9 nucleotides matching TRBD1. The CDR3 consists of 15 residues. The ends lost 5 bases at V and 3 bases at J; junction bases unmatched: 4. CDR1 and CDR2 from the germline V gene are MRHNA and SNTAGT. The CDR3 reads CASSLRQGDTGELFF. For the CDR3, the DNA is TGTGCCAGCAGTCTACGACAGGGGGACACCGGGGAGCTGTTTTTT.

The chain combines TRBV11-2 with TRBJ2-2; 16 bases fit TRBD2. The CDR3 runs 18 residues. Trimming took 5 bases from V and 2 from J; bases not matched to a gene: 5. The germline V gene has CDR1 SGHAT and CDR2 FQNNGV. CDR3 region: CASSLGTSGRANTGELFF. CDR3 coding DNA: TGTGCCAGCAGCCTCGGGACTAGCGGGAGGGCCAACACCGGGGAGCTGTTTTTT.

The chain employs TRBV7-9 and TRBJ1-5, with TRBD1 matching 8 bases. Germline trimming cut 6 bases from V and 4 bases from J; bases unmatched to any gene: 5. CDR1 is SEHNR and CDR2 is FQNEAQ in the germline V gene (reference sequence). This CDR3 contains 14 residues. The CDR3 DNA sequence: TGTGCCAGCAGGGGGACAGGACCTAATCAGCCCCAGCATTTT. Residues: CASRGTGPNQPQHF.

The rearrangement links TRBV9 to TRBJ1-4; D remains unclear. V shed 4 bases and J shed 6 bases, with 16 bases lying between them. The CDR3 spans 15 residues. Germline CDR1 SGDLS, CDR2 YYNGEE. CDR3 amino acids: CASSPGLAFDEKLFF. The CDR3 coding sequence is TGTGCCAGCAGCCCCGGGTTGGCCTTTGATGAAAAACTGTTTTTT.

The chain joins TRBV2 to TRBJ2-3; 8 bases align to TRBD1. CDR3 length: 14 amino acids. Germline CDR1 and CDR2: SNHLY and FYNNEI. Trimming cost V 6 bases and J 2 bases; bases outside gene matches: 4. The CDR3 DNA is TGTGCCAGCAGCCGGACAGGGCTCACAGATACGCAGTATTTT. It encodes CASSRTGLTDTQYF.

The rearrangement uses TRBV7-8 and TRBJ2-5; tentative D call: TRBD2 (5 bases). Germline V gives CDR1 SGHVS, CDR2 FQNEAQ. Trimming cost V 5 bases and J 13 bases, with 17 bases left between them. The CDR3 totals 12 residues. The CDR3 bases are TGTGCCAGCAGCCACGAGGGTTCCCAACCGTACTTC. It translates to CASSHEGSQPYF.

The rearrangement joins TRBV10-3 to TRBJ2-7; a weak D match, TRBD1 (5 bases). Germline V lookup: CDR1 ENHRY, CDR2 SYGVKD. The CDR3 covers 14 residues. Trimming pared 8 bases from V and 0 bases from J, leaving 14 bases between. The CDR3 coding sequence is TGTGCCATCCAGGGCACTATAAGCTCCTACGAGCAGTACTTC. This gives the protein CAIQGTISSYEQYF.

The V and J genes are TRBV2 and TRBJ1-1; TRBD1 matches 8 bases. The CDR3 is made up of 13 amino acids. Germline CDR1 and CDR2: SNHLY and FYNNEI. The ends lost 6 bases at V and 3 bases at J; junction bases unmatched: 3. CDR3 region: CASRRDRHTEAFF. The CDR3 DNA reads as TGTGCCAGCAGGAGGGACAGGCACACTGAAGCTTTCTTT. The full variable domain, in which reference TRBV2 and TRBJ1-1 provide the parts outside the CDR3, is EPEVTQTPSHQVTQMGQEVILRCVPISNHLYFYWYRQILGQKVEFLVSFYNNEISEKSEIFDDQFSVERPDGSNFTLKIRSTKLEDSAMYFCASRRDRHTEAFFGQGTRLTVV.

The genes are TRBV7-8 and TRBJ2-1; TRBD2 agrees at 11 bases. CDR3 length equals 19 residues. Germline V gives CDR1 SGHVS, CDR2 FQNEAQ. J gave up 3 bases and V 4 bases, and 14 bases lay outside the gene matches. CDR3 DNA sequence: TGTGCCAGCAGCTCCCAATACCAGATAACTAGCGGGGGCTACAATGAGCAGTTCTTC. Encoded protein: CASSSQYQITSGGYNEQFF. Filled out from reference TRBV7-8 and TRBJ2-1, the complete variable domain reads GAGVSQSPRYKVAKRGQDVALRCDPISGHVSLFWYQQALGQGPEFLTYFQNEAQLDKSGLPSDRFFAERPEGSVSTLKIQRTQQEDSAVYLCASSSQYQITSGGYNEQFFGPGTRLTVL.

V usage is TRBV19 and J usage is TRBJ1-5; possible D gene TRBD1, 6 bases. The V gene's germline CDR1 is LNHDA and CDR2 SQIVND (reference sequence). Trimming took off 6 bases at V and 6 bases at J, with 15 bases between the two ends. The CDR3 is 14 amino acids. Here the CDR3 reads CASRGQPASQPQHF. The CDR3 DNA follows: TGTGCCAGTAGAGGACAGCCTGCGAGTCAGCCCCAGCATTTT.

This clone turned up a few times. The chain recombines TRBV5-1 with TRBJ1-3, with TRBD1 matching over 7 bases. V lost 5 bases to trimming and J lost 1 base; unmatched junction nucleotides: 6. Germline V gene data show CDR1 as SGHRS and CDR2 as YFSETQ. The CDR3 covers 15 residues. The CDR3 coding sequence is TGCGCCAGCAGTCCACTACAGGGGTCTGGAAACACCATATATTTT. Protein sequence: CASSPLQGSGNTIYF.

This clone appeared a few times. The chain links TRBV30 to TRBJ2-5, with D hard to call. Germline V gene sequence: CDR1 GTSNPN, CDR2 SVGIG (reference sequence). V was clipped by 0 bases and J by 4 bases, with 9 bases between them. The CDR3 totals 13 residues. CDR3 in amino acids: CAWSVRNRETQYF. The CDR3 bases are TGTGCCTGGAGTGTACGGAACAGAGAGACCCAGTACTTC. Filled out from reference TRBV30 and TRBJ2-5, the complete variable domain reads SQTIHQWPATLVQPVGSPLSLECTVEGTSNPNLYWYRQAAGRGLQLLFYSVGIGQISSEVPQNLSASRPQDRQFILSSKKLLLSDSGFYLCAWSVRNRETQYFGPGTRLLVL.

The chain is built from TRBV4-1 and TRBJ2-7; 7 nucleotides agree with TRBD2. CDR3 length equals 15 residues. Unmatched junction bases numbered 13, after V lost 5 bases and J lost 6 bases. Germline lookup yields CDR1 MGHRA and CDR2 YSYEKL. In nucleotides, the CDR3 is TGCGCCAGCAGCAGAGGACGGGGAGGGCCCCTCGAGCAGTACTTC. This gives the protein CASSRGRGGPLEQYF.

The chain carries TRBV2 and TRBJ2-3; D is perhaps TRBD2 (6 bases). Trimming stripped 7 bases from V and 3 bases from J, with 17 bases between. CDR1 SNHLY and CDR2 FYNNEI come from the germline V gene. CDR3 size: 15 residues. Here the CDR3 DNA reads TGTGCCAGCACCTTCGAGACTAGTAGGACAGATACGCAGTATTTT. Its translation is CASTFETSRTDTQYF.

This chain's CDR3 is CAWSSRQGAFF. The DNA for the CDR3 is TGTGCCTGGAGTTCACGACAGGGAGCTTTCTTT. The V and J genes are TRBV30 and TRBJ1-1; 7 bases match TRBD1. The V segment lost 2 bases and the J segment 10 bases; nucleotides outside the gene matches: 4. There are 11 residues in the CDR3. Germline-derived CDR1 and CDR2 are GTSNPN and SVGIG (reference sequence).

This chain uses TRBV27 with TRBJ2-7; D possibly corresponds to TRBD2 (6 bases). Germline V gene lookup returns CDR1 MNHEY and CDR2 SMNVEV (reference sequence). The ends were cut back, 5 bases at V and 1 base at J, with 12 bases in the middle. This CDR3 is 14 amino acids long. The DNA for the CDR3 is TGTGCCAGCAGTCCACGGGACTTTTCCTACGAGCAGTACTTC. This sequence encodes CASSPRDFSYEQYF.

The rearrangement uses TRBV4-1 and TRBJ2-1; possible D gene TRBD2, 6 bases. Germline lookup yields CDR1 MGHRA and CDR2 YSYEKL. The V gene lost 2 bases and the J gene lost 1 base, with 9 bases spanning the gap. The CDR3 has 15 residues. The CDR3 region is CASSQNGGSYNEQFF. The CDR3 DNA sequence: TGCGCCAGCAGCCAAAACGGAGGGTCCTACAATGAGCAGTTCTTC.

The rearrangement uses TRBV11-2 and TRBJ2-1; 10 nucleotides line up with TRBD1. Trimming cost V 6 bases and J 12 bases; bases outside gene matches: 11. Germline V gene lookup returns CDR1 SGHAT and CDR2 FQNNGV. The CDR3 runs 14 residues. The CDR3 DNA is TGTGCCAGCAGTCCCGACAGGGGGCGTATAACGCAGTTCTTC. Protein product: CASSPDRGRITQFF.

The chain carries TRBV12-5 and TRBJ2-3; D may be TRBD2 (6 bases). Germline CDR1 is LGHNT and CDR2 is FRNRAP. Trimming removed 7 bases at V and 5 bases at J, with 16 bases between. This CDR3 comprises 14 residues. CDR3 nucleotides: TGTGCTAGTGTGCGGGACCTCAAGGGAGATACGCAGTATTTT. Translated, it gives CASVRDLKGDTQYF.

This chain joins TRBV7-2 and TRBJ2-1, with no clear D. This CDR3 comprises 18 residues. Germline CDR1 and CDR2: SGHTA and FQGNSA. V dropped 5 bases and J dropped 0 bases, with 20 bases sitting between them. The CDR3 DNA follows: TGTGCCAGCAGCAAAGCTGGTTCGACATCCAGCTCCTACAATGAGCAGTTCTTC. Its protein is CASSKAGSTSSSYNEQFF.

CDR3 amino acids: CASSLGASGGSYEQYF. CDR3 bases: TGCGCCAGCAGCTTGGGTGCTAGCGGGGGGTCCTACGAGCAGTACTTC. The chain has TRBV5-1 and TRBJ2-7, with 11 bases lining up with TRBD2. The junction had 3 bases not matched to a gene; V was cut back by 0 bases and J by 1 base. Germline lookup yields CDR1 SGHRS and CDR2 YFSETQ. The CDR3 consists of 16 residues.

This rearrangement joins TRBV14 to TRBJ2-1, with TRBD2 matching 9 bases. The CDR3 runs to 18 residues. The V gene end was trimmed by 1 base and the J gene end by 5 bases; junction bases not matched to a gene: 12. Germline CDR1 is SGHDN and CDR2 is FVKESK. The CDR3 DNA reads as TGTGCCAGCAGCCAAGCCCAAAGATGGCGGGAGGGAGACAATGAGCAGTTCTTC. Translated: CASSQAQRWREGDNEQFF.

The chain links TRBV19 to TRBJ2-7; 9 bases are a match to TRBD1. The germline V gene has CDR1 LNHDA and CDR2 SQIVND (reference sequence). CDR3 length equals 15 residues. After removal of 7 bases from V and 0 bases from J, the junction contained 7 bases not matched to a gene. CDR3 residues: CASTHGTGPSYEQYF. CDR3 sequence (DNA): TGTGCCAGTACCCATGGGACAGGGCCCTCCTACGAGCAGTACTTC.